The sequence of this TCR beta chain was determined in a study of response to subunit inactivated influenza vaccine. Study-level points and caveats: With each seasonal influenza vaccination, the authors suggested, few new T cells are recruited.

This clonotype was detected a few times. Its antigen is currently unknown. The CDR3 loop spans 12 amino acids. Deletions cut 6 bases from V and 14 bases from J, with 17 bases between. The germline CDR1 and CDR2 sequences are MNHEY and SVGAGI. TCRdb re-called the RT-PCR reads through MiXCR, storing one row per CDR3 protein. The sample contains a few hundred thousand distinct CDR3 sequences, just over 20% of which appear only once. Sample: PBMCs from blood, taken approximately 20 months after vaccination. The chain recombines TRBV6-5 with TRBJ2-1, with D perhaps TRBD1 or TRBD2 (7 bases each). The sequence derives from a man aged 45 to 70 who received an inactivated influenza vaccine. CDR3 loop: CASSLRGSGEFF. The CDR3, as DNA: TGTGCCAGCAGCCTCAGGGGGAGCGGGGAGTTCTTC.